This T cell receptor beta chain appears in the sequencing data of a study of CD8+ T cells in alopecia areata. As for the study in general: Those patients who were treated received oral tofacitinib, which was given at 5 to 10 mg twice daily for moderate-to-severe alopecia areata.

RNA was extracted and reverse transcribed into cDNA as the sequencing template. The data were produced by immunoSEQ multiplex PCR, yet TCRdb's version contains in-frame clones alone and is incomplete. The sample records 250,000 or so clones, 67% being singletons. Study-wide points: Higher clonality than in normal scalp was seen in lesional scalp, especially alopecia totalis/universalis. Sequencing of scalp samples also includes resident alphabeta T cells from normal skin.

As concerns this clone: Its antigen is still unknown.

V was shortened by 8 bases and J by 7 bases, with 23 bases between the two germline ends. Germline V lookup: CDR1 SNHLY, CDR2 FYNNEI. The CDR3 contains 15 residues. The source material was CD4+ T cells sorted from blood, sampled at week 0. This TCR was sampled from a human donor with alopecia areata. This rearrangement joins TRBV2 to TRBJ2-5; D may be TRBD2 (7 bases). The CDR3, as DNA: TGTGCCAGCGAGGGGGGGATAGGGGCCGAAGGGACCCAGTACTTC. As protein: CASEGGIGAEGTQYF.